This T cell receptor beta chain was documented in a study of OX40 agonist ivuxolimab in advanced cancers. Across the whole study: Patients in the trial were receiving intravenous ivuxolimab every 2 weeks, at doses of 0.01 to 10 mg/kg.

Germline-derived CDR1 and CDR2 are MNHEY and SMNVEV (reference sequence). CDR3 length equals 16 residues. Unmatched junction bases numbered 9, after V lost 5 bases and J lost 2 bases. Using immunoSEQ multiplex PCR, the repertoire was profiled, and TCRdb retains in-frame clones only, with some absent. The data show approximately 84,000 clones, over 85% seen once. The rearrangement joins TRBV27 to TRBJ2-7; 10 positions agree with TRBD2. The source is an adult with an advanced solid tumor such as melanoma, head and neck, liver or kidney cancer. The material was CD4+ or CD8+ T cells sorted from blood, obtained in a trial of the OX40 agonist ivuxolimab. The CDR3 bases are TGTGCCAGCAGTATCCAACTAGCGGGATCACCCTACGAGCAGTACTTC. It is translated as CASSIQLAGSPYEQYF.